Listed here are 19 T cell receptor beta chains from one sample, sequenced in a study of blood T cell repertoires in COVID-19. The method was immunoSEQ multiplex PCR; TCRdb's version includes in-frame clones alone and lacks a portion of them. This table holds over 95,000 clones, approximately 89% found once. Input material: peripheral blood. Source of these receptors: a woman aged 55-70 years with COVID-19, enrolled during active disease.

V and J are TRBV6-2 or TRBV6-3 and TRBJ2-2; possible D gene TRBD2, 5 bases. CDR1 is MNHEY, CDR2 SVGEGT, per germline. CDR3 size: 16 residues. V lost 6 bases and J lost 0, with 14 bases in between. CDR3 nucleotides: TGTGCCAGCAGCGAACCACTAGGGACGAACACCGGGGAGCTGTTTTTT. This encodes CASSEPLGTNTGELFF.

The genes are TRBV4-1 and TRBJ1-6; 7 bases agree with TRBD1. This CDR3 region has 14 residues. In germline, CDR1 is MGHRA, CDR2 YSYEKL. J lost 7 bases, V lost 6 bases, and 6 bases had no gene match. The CDR3: CASRPTGVNSPLHF. The CDR3, as DNA: TGCGCCAGCAGGCCAACAGGGGTAAATTCACCCCTCCACTTT.

J is TRBJ2-7 and V is TRBV18; 7 nucleotides agree with TRBD1. The length of the CDR3 is 14 residues. V lost 4 bases to trimming and J lost 2 bases; unmatched junction nucleotides: 5. Germline lookup yields CDR1 KGHSH and CDR2 LQKENI. The CDR3 sequence: CASSRQGEAYEQYF. CDR3 sequence (DNA): TGTGCCAGCTCACGGCAGGGGGAAGCCTACGAGCAGTACTTC.

The V and J genes are TRBV6-5 and TRBJ1-3, with D unresolved. The CDR3 has 14 amino acids. V lost 6 bases to trimming and J lost 1 base, with 10 bases between them. Germline assignment: CDR1 MNHEY and CDR2 SVGAGI. CDR3 in amino acids: CASRPPGSGNTIYF. The CDR3 nucleotides are TGTGCCAGCAGACCCCCAGGATCTGGAAACACCATATATTTT.

In DNA form, the CDR3 reads TGTGCCAGTAGTTCCAGAGGGAGGGGAGCTCAGCCCCAGCATTTT. Encoded protein: CASSSRGRGAQPQHF. The J gene is TRBJ1-5, the V gene TRBV19, with a possible D match to TRBD1 (5 bases). Per the germline V gene, CDR1 is LNHDA and CDR2 is SQIVND (reference sequence). The CDR3 loop spans 15 amino acids. Trimming stripped 5 bases from V and 6 bases from J, with 17 bases between.

The rearrangement joins TRBV7-8 to TRBJ1-6; the match to TRBD1 covers 7 bases. The CDR3 runs to 15 residues. V was clipped by 3 bases and J by 7 bases; unmatched bases: 6. Germline CDR1 and CDR2: SGHVS and FQNEAQ. As DNA, the CDR3 is TGTGCCAGCAGCTTTGGACAGGCGATCAATTCACCCCTCCACTTT. Translating it yields CASSFGQAINSPLHF.

This rearrangement joins TRBV7-8 to TRBJ2-5; 12 positions agree with TRBD2. V lost 4 bases to trimming and J lost 2 bases; unmatched junction nucleotides: 5. CDR3 length: 16 residues. Per germline, CDR1 SGHVS and CDR2 FQNEAQ. Here the CDR3 DNA reads TGTGCCAGCAGCTACCAGACTAGCGGGGGTCAAGAGACCCAGTACTTC. This encodes CASSYQTSGGQETQYF.

The rearrangement joins TRBV6-5 to TRBJ1-5; unclear D gene. The CDR3 covers 15 residues. CDR1 is MNHEY, CDR2 SVGAGI, per germline. V lost 6 bases, J lost 0 bases, and 12 bases lay in between. CDR3 protein: CASSSHPVSNQPQHF. CDR3 sequence (DNA): TGTGCCAGCAGCTCCCACCCGGTTAGCAATCAGCCCCAGCATTTT.

The V and J genes are TRBV7-8 and TRBJ1-2; 7 positions match TRBD1. The CDR3 runs to 15 residues. The trim removed 4 bases at V and 4 bases at J, leaving 9 bases unmatched. Germline V gene data show CDR1 as SGHVS and CDR2 as FQNEAQ. CDR3 sequence: CASSSDRDRAYGYTF. The DNA of the CDR3 is TGTGCCAGCAGCTCAGACAGGGATAGGGCCTATGGCTACACCTTC.

V gene TRBV2 combines with J gene TRBJ1-5; 7 bases are shared with TRBD1. The germline V gene encodes CDR1 SNHLY and CDR2 FYNNEI. The V segment lost 8 bases and the J segment 2 bases; nucleotides outside the gene matches: 9. This CDR3 contains 15 residues. For the CDR3, the DNA is TGTGCCAGCGGTAAGACAGGGCAGGGCAATCAGCCCCAGCATTTT. Protein product: CASGKTGQGNQPQHF.

This chain links TRBV5-8 with TRBJ2-1; D is possibly TRBD2 (6 bases). V was cut by 3 bases and J by 5 bases, with 12 bases left in between. Looked up from germline, CDR1 is SGHTS and CDR2 is YDEGEE. This CDR3 is built from 14 residues. CDR3 loop: CASSSQERDNEQFF. CDR3 in DNA: TGTGCCAGCAGCTCTCAGGAGCGGGACAATGAGCAGTTCTTC.

The J gene is TRBJ2-5, the V gene TRBV27, with 12 positions matching TRBD1. Germline assignment: CDR1 MNHEY and CDR2 SMNVEV (reference sequence). CDR3 length: 16 amino acids. The V and J ends lost 0 bases and 4 bases, in that order; junction bases with no gene match: 3. CDR3 protein: CASSLSGTGGRETQYF. The DNA of the CDR3 is TGTGCCAGCAGTTTATCCGGGACAGGGGGCCGAGAGACCCAGTACTTC.

The count of this clone is one. The chain links TRBV5-1 to TRBJ1-5; D ambiguous. This CDR3 spans 15 amino acids. Trimming shortened V by 2 bases and J by 5 bases, and 14 bases separated the two germline ends. CDR1 and CDR2 from the germline V gene are SGHRS and YFSETQ. CDR3 sequence: CASSFPPGNDQPQHF. The CDR3 DNA reads TGCGCCAGCAGCTTTCCGCCAGGCAACGATCAGCCCCAGCATTTT.

V usage is TRBV6-5 and J usage is TRBJ2-7; 9 bases match TRBD1. Germline CDR1 reads MNHEY; CDR2 reads SVGAGI. V gave up 2 bases and J gave up 1 base; unmatched junction bases: 3. The CDR3 extends over 15 amino acids. The CDR3: CASSYMGQGSYEQYF. The CDR3, as DNA: TGTGCCAGCAGTTACATGGGACAGGGATCCTACGAGCAGTACTTC.

The chain employs TRBV7-2 and TRBJ1-1; weak D call: TRBD1 (5 bases). Between the trimmed V and J ends, which lost 2 bases and 6 bases, there was a span of 10 bases. The CDR3 consists of 13 residues. In germline, CDR1 is SGHTA, CDR2 FQGNSA. CDR3 residues: CASSLQGAAEAFF. The CDR3, as DNA: TGTGCCAGCAGCTTACAAGGGGCGGCTGAAGCTTTCTTT.

CDR3 region: CASSEPTRYYGYTF. CDR3 bases: TGTGCCAGCAGCGAACCGACACGTTACTATGGCTACACCTTC. The chain couples TRBV6-2 or TRBV6-3 to TRBJ1-2; D is unresolved. Looked up from germline, CDR1 is MNHEY and CDR2 is SVGEGT. Trimming took 6 bases from V and 3 from J, leaving 14 bases between them. The CDR3 loop spans 14 amino acids.

This clone was recorded once. The chain couples TRBV29-1 to TRBJ2-3; no reliable D call. The CDR3 runs to 13 residues. CDR1 and CDR2 from the germline V gene are SQVTM and ANQGSEA. V shed 1 base and J shed 2 bases, with 7 bases lying between them. The CDR3 DNA reads as TGCAGCGTTGAAGGGCGGTTCACAGATACGCAGTATTTT. Translated: CSVEGRFTDTQYF.

The chain has TRBV11-2 and TRBJ2-1; 11 positions match TRBD2. V lost 6 bases, J lost 8 bases, and 6 bases stayed unmatched. Germline assignment: CDR1 SGHAT and CDR2 FQNNGV. CDR3 length: 14 amino acids. The DNA of the CDR3 is TGTGCCAGCAGTTCGCTAGCGGGGGGCCATGAGCAGTTCTTC. It specifies CASSSLAGGHEQFF.

V usage is TRBV15 and J usage is TRBJ1-2, with TRBD1 matching over 8 bases. The V and J ends lost 4 bases and 0 bases, in that order; junction bases with no gene match: 7. The germline CDR1 and CDR2 sequences are LNHNV and YYDKDF (reference sequence). The CDR3 has 16 amino acids. In DNA form, the CDR3 reads TGTGCCACCAGCAAGGACAGGGATACTACTAACTATGGCTACACCTTC. Translation: CATSKDRDTTNYGYTF.